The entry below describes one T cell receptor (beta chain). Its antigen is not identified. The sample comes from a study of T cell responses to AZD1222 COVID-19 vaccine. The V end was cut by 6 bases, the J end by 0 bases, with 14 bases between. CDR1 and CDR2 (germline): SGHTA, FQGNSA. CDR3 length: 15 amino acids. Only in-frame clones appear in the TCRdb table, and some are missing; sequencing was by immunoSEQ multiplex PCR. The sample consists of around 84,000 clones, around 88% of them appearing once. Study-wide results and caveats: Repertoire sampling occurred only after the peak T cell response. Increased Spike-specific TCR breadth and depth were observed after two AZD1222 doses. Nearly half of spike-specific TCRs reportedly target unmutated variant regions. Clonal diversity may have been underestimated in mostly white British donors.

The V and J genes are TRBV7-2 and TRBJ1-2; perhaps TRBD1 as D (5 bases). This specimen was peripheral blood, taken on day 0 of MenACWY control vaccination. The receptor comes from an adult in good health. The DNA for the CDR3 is TGTGCCAGCAGTCCCGACGGGGGATCTAACTATGGCTACACCTTC. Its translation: CASSPDGGSNYGYTF.